These T cell receptor beta chains were read from a single sample in a study of cytomegalovirus exposure and HLA in healthy donors. The data were produced by immunoSEQ multiplex PCR, yet TCRdb's version contains in-frame clones alone and is incomplete. The data show approximately 140,000 clones, with approximately 79% seen just once and approximately 6.3% held by the top ten. Input material: PBMCs. These receptor sequences come from a woman aged 40 to 50 in good health and CMV-seropositive. CDR3s include the opening cysteine and the closing phenylalanine or tryptophan. The D gene is left open where the match is weak. Clone size appears in some rows only: once, few, many, or a class for an expanded clone.

TRBJ1-3 | TRBV6-5 | - | - | CASSSRGSSGNTIYF | TGTGCCAGCAGTTCCAGGGGCAGCTCTGGAAACACCATATATTTT
TRBJ2-2 | TRBV4-1 | - | - | CASSRTVGELFF | TGCGCCAGCAGCCGGACAGTTGGGGAGCTGTTTTTT
TRBJ1-2 | TRBV18 | - | - | CASSPGGPVANYGYTF | TGTGCCAGCTCACCAGGGGGCCCGGTGGCTAACTATGGCTACACCTTC
TRBJ1-2 | TRBV5-6 | - | - | CASSLSEGGYTF | TGTGCCAGCAGCTTGTCGGAGGGTGGCTACACCTTC
TRBJ2-3 | TRBV5-1 | - | TRBD1 | CASSLGTGGLGTDTQYF | TGCGCCAGCAGCTTGGGAACAGGGGGCCTTGGCACAGATACGCAGTATTTT
TRBJ2-3 | TRBV5-1 | - | - | CASSLTGSTDTQYF | TGCGCCAGCAGCTTGACAGGTTCCACAGATACGCAGTATTTT
TRBJ2-3 | TRBV5-1 | - | - | CASSSDTPQVYTQYF | TGCGCCAGCAGTTCGGACACCCCGCAGGTTTATACGCAGTATTTT
TRBJ2-4 | TRBV10-2 | once | TRBD2 | CASSDRGGAKNIQYF | TGCGCCAGCAGTGACCGCGGGGGGGCCAAAAACATTCAGTACTTC
TRBJ2-3 | TRBV10-1 | - | - | CASSGPEDSLSFTDTQYF | TGCGCCAGCAGTGGGCCAGAGGACAGCCTATCCTTCACAGATACGCAGTATTTT
TRBJ2-7 | TRBV13 | - | TRBD1 | CASSLRTGLEQYF | TGTGCCAGCAGCCTAAGGACAGGGCTTGAGCAGTACTTC
TRBJ1-1 | TRBV6-1 | - | - | CASSEFFGTPLLTNTEAFF | TGTGCCAGCAGTGAATTTTTCGGGACACCCCTATTGACGAACACTGAAGCTTTCTTT
TRBJ2-2 | TRBV6-5 | once | TRBD2 | CASSSIAGTTGELFF | TGTGCCAGCAGTTCAATAGCGGGGACCACCGGGGAGCTGTTTTTT
TRBJ1-2 | TRBV5-1 | - | - | CASSSDRLAFAGYTF | TGCGCCAGCAGCTCAGATAGACTGGCTTTCGCTGGCTACACCTTC
TRBJ2-7 | TRBV18 | - | - | CASSPTSYEQYF | TGTGCCAGCTCACCGACTAGCTACGAGCAGTACTTC
TRBJ2-1 | TRBV5-1 | - | TRBD2 | CASSPQGRGGSYNEQFF | TGCGCCAGCAGCCCCCAGGGGCGGGGGGGATCCTACAATGAGCAGTTCTTC
TRBJ2-7 | TRBV6-5 | - | - | CASSRYPKPSYEQYF | TGTGCCAGCAGTCGCTACCCCAAGCCTTCCTACGAGCAGTACTTC
TRBJ2-2 | TRBV5-4 | - | - | CASSLARGSDTGELFF | TGTGCCAGCAGCTTGGCACGCGGGTCGGACACCGGGGAGCTGTTTTTT
TRBJ1-2 | TRBV5-1 | - | - | CASSSDRWGYTF | TGCGCCAGCAGCTCCGACAGGTGGGGCTACACCTTC
TRBJ2-2 | TRBV30 | - | - | CAWSVKGAPTGELFF | TGTGCCTGGAGTGTAAAAGGGGCGCCGACCGGGGAGCTGTTTTTT
TRBJ2-1 | TRBV11-3 | - | TRBD2 | CASSLDRGGRNEQFF | TGTGCCAGCAGCTTAGATCGGGGGGGGCGCAATGAGCAGTTCTTC
TRBJ1-3 | TRBV5-1 | - | - | CASSLVGGSGNTIYF | TGCGCCAGCAGCTTGGTAGGAGGCTCTGGAAACACCATATATTTT
TRBJ1-1 | TRBV2 | - | - | CASSRGTEAFF | TGTGCCAGCTCCCGAGGAACAGAAGCTTTCTTT
TRBJ1-2 | TRBV28 | - | TRBD1 | CASSDRADGYTF | TGTGCCAGCTCAGACAGGGCTGATGGCTACACCTTC
TRBJ2-5 | TRBV18 | few | TRBD1 | CASSPMNRGREETQYF | TGTGCCAGCTCACCAATGAACAGGGGCCGCGAAGAGACCCAGTACTTC
TRBJ2-5 | TRBV28 | - | - | CASSPRLGRETQYF | TGTGCCAGCAGTCCCCGACTAGGGAGGGAGACCCAGTACTTC
TRBJ1-2 | TRBV18 | - | - | CASSPRTGSHQLSGYTF | TGTGCCAGCTCACCTCGAACAGGGTCGCATCAACTTAGCGGCTACACCTTC
TRBJ2-1 | TRBV28 | once | - | CASLGSLSYNEQFF | TGTGCCAGCCTAGGCAGCCTCTCCTACAATGAGCAGTTCTTC
TRBJ2-5 | TRBV6-5 | - | - | CASRSGVRGETQYF | TGTGCCAGCAGGTCGGGGGTTCGGGGAGAGACCCAGTACTTC
TRBJ2-7 | TRBV18 | - | - | CASSATLLYEQYF | TGTGCCAGCTCAGCGACACTCTTATACGAGCAGTACTTC
TRBJ2-1 | TRBV30 | - | - | CAWSRAQGLLARSYNEQFF | TGTGCCTGGAGTAGGGCGCAGGGTCTTTTAGCTCGATCCTACAATGAGCAGTTCTTC
TRBJ1-5 | TRBV25-1 | - | TRBD1 | CASSETGESQPQHF | TGTGCCAGCAGTGAGACAGGGGAGAGTCAGCCCCAGCATTTT
TRBJ2-1 | TRBV27 | - | TRBD2 | CAVGGEKSYNEQFF | TGTGCCGTCGGGGGGGAAAAGTCCTACAATGAGCAGTTCTTC
TRBJ1-3 | TRBV2 | - | TRBD1 | CASRLTGQGNTIYF | TGTGCCAGCAGACTAACGGGACAGGGAAACACCATATATTTT
TRBJ2-2 | TRBV12-5 | - | TRBD1 | CASGFLYSTGPGELFF | TGTGCTAGTGGTTTCTTATACTCGACAGGGCCCGGGGAGCTGTTTTTT
TRBJ1-1 | TRBV6-5 | - | TRBD1 | CASSQQGATEAFF | TGTGCCAGCAGCCAACAGGGGGCCACTGAAGCTTTCTTT
TRBJ1-4 | TRBV21-1 | - | - | CASRASRGRHEKLFF | TGTGCCAGCAGGGCTTCTAGGGGGCGACATGAAAAACTGTTTTTT
TRBJ2-7 | TRBV28 | - | TRBD1 | CASRTGRQGALYEQYF | TGTGCCAGCAGAACAGGACGACAGGGGGCGTTATACGAGCAGTACTTC
TRBJ1-2 | TRBV6-1 | - | TRBD1 | CASSNGQGLYGYTF | TGTGCCAGCAGTAACGGACAGGGTTTATATGGCTACACCTTC
TRBJ1-5 | TRBV6-1 | few | - | CASMARTFNQPQHF | TGTGCCAGCATGGCGAGGACATTCAATCAGCCCCAGCATTTT
TRBJ2-7 | TRBV5-6 | - | TRBD1 | CASSDLWDRGYEQYF | TGTGCCAGCAGCGACCTCTGGGACAGGGGATACGAGCAGTACTTC
TRBJ1-3 | TRBV7-9 | - | - | CASTKDGLGGNTIYF | TGTGCCAGCACCAAAGACGGGTTAGGAGGAAACACCATATATTTT
TRBJ1-5 | TRBV29-1 | - | - | CSVGGEGGGQPQHF | TGCAGCGTTGGGGGGGAAGGTGGCGGTCAGCCCCAGCATTTT
TRBJ2-3 | TRBV30 | - | - | CAWSPGGGASTDTQYF | TGTGCCTGGAGTCCCGGGGGAGGAGCTAGCACAGATACGCAGTATTTT
TRBJ2-7 | TRBV6-6 | - | TRBD1 | CASSYSGTESEQYF | TGTGCCAGCAGTTACTCCGGGACAGAAAGCGAGCAGTACTTC
TRBJ2-7 | TRBV5-6 | - | - | CASSRTDYEQYF | TGTGCCAGCAGCCGCACAGACTACGAGCAGTACTTC
TRBJ2-1 | TRBV7-2 | - | TRBD2 | CASRAGGAINEQFF | TGTGCCAGCAGGGCCGGGGGGGCTATTAATGAGCAGTTCTTC
TRBJ1-1 | TRBV9 | - | - | CASSVGGQDNTEAFF | TGTGCCAGCAGCGTAGGGGGCCAGGATAACACTGAAGCTTTCTTT
TRBJ2-1 | TRBV5-1 | - | TRBD2 | CASSLGTSGYNEQFF | TGCGCCAGCAGCTTGGGGACTAGCGGTTACAATGAGCAGTTCTTC